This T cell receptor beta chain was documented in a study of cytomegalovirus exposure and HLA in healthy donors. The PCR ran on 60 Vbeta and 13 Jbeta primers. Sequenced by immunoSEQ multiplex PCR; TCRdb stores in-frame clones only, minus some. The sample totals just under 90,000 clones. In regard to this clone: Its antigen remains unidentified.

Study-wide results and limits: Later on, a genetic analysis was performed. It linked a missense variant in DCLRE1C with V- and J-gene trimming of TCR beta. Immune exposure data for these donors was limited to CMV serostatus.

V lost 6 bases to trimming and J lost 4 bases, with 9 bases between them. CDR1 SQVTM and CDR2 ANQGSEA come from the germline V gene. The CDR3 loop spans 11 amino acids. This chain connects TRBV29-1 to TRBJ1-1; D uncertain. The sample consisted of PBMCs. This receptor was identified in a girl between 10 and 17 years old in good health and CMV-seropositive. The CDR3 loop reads CSVSGSTEAFF. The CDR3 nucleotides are TGCAGCGTGTCAGGCTCCACTGAAGCTTTCTTT. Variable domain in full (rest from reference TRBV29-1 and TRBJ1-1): SAVISQKPSRDICQRGTSLTIQCQVDSQVTMMFWYRQQPGQSLTLIATANQGSEATYESGFVIDKFPISRPNLTFSTLTVSNMSPEDSSIYLCSVSGSTEAFFGQGTRLTVV.